This T cell receptor beta chain emerged from a study of cytomegalovirus exposure and HLA in healthy donors. Study results and limitations: An analysis done earlier found most TCR beta V segments productive about 90% or about 30% of the time.

Note on this clone: Its antigen is undetermined.

The V segment lost 6 bases and the J segment 2 bases; nucleotides outside the gene matches: 0. Germline V CDR1 and CDR2: MNHEY, SMNVEV (reference sequence). There are 13 residues in the CDR3. The PCR was carried out with 60 Vbeta primers and 13 Jbeta primers. Profiling relied on immunoSEQ multiplex PCR, and the TCRdb table lists in-frame clones only, not all of them. The sample gives about 160,000 clones, approximately 85% of which show up once; about 2.1% is in the top ten. Sequencing was done on a sample of PBMCs. This clonotype was sampled from a man in his late teens or twenties in good health and CMV-seropositive. The chain couples TRBV27 to TRBJ2-3; 9 bases agree with TRBD1. The chain's CDR3 is CASRQGATDTQYF. CDR3 sequence (DNA): TGTGCCAGCAGACAGGGGGCCACAGATACGCAGTATTTT.